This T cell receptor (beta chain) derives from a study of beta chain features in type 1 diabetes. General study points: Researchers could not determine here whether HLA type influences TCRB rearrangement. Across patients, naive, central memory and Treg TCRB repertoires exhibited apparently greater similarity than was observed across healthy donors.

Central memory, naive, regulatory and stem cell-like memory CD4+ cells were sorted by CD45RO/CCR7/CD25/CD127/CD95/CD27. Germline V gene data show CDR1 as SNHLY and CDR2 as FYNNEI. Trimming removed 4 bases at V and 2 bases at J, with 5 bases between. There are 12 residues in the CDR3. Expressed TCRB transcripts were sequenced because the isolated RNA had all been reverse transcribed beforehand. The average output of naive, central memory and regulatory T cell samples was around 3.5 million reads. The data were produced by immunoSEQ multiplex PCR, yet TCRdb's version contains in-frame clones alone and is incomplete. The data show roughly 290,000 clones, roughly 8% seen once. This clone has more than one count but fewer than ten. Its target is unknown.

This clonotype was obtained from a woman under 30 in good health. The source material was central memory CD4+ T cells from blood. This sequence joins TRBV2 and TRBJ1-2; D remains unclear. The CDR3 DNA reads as TGTGCCAGCAGTGTACTGAACTATGGCTACACCTTC. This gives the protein CASSVLNYGYTF.